The present T cell receptor beta chain was sequenced within a study of Tregs in tolerant kidney transplant recipients. Study-wide results and limits: Tregs expanded with activated donor B cells seemed most donor-specific. Validation in larger populations is needed because few patients were studied. Changing PCR primers prevented nucleotide comparison between some patients' samples.

Trimming stripped 5 bases from V and 3 bases from J, with 8 bases between. CDR1 and CDR2 (germline): SEHNR, FQNEAQ (reference sequence). CDR3 length: 13 amino acids. TCRdb keeps only in-frame clones here, not all; method: immunoSEQ multiplex PCR. The repertoire holds tens of thousands of clones, with around 90% as singletons. This clone was detected a few times. No antigen is known for it. Mixed chimerism was transient after nonmyeloablative marrow transplants from related graft donors. Thawed PBMCs were FACS-sorted into unstimulated CD4+CD25+CD127- regulatory T cells, CD4+CD25- non-regulatory cells, CD4 and CD8 cells.

The chain couples TRBV7-9 to TRBJ2-1, with D maybe TRBD1 (6 bases). The sequencing used CD8+ T cells from blood (PBMCs), collected 24 months after the transplant. The receptor comes from a human patient who received a combined kidney and bone marrow transplant. The T cells may come from the graft donor. CDR3 nucleotide sequence: TGTGCCAGCAGCCCGGACAGCTACAATGAGCAGTTCTTC. Its translation: CASSPDSYNEQFF.